This T cell receptor (beta chain) was captured by sequencing in a study of CXCR3-negative and CXCR3-positive naive CD8 T cells. Via 5' RACE with UMI labels, TRB cDNA libraries were prepared. No DNA is given; TCRdb re-called the 5' RACE reads and lists each CDR3 protein once. This sample's clone table lists 50,000 to 75,000 distinct CDR3 sequences. The CDR3 totals 14 residues. In germline, CDR1 is SGHVS, CDR2 FNYEAQ. The specimen sequenced was naive CXCR3- CD8+ T cells from blood. Subset denoted: CD45RO-CCR7+CD27+CD95- naive CD8+ T cells lacking CXCR3 (TNR3-). The chain is built from TRBV7-6 and TRBJ1-1. The source of this sequence is a human donor in good health. Some clones in this sample may be carry-over from other donors' samples. CDR3 in amino acids: CASSLEGMNTEASF.